This T cell receptor (beta chain) was identified in a study of T cells in women clearing cervical HPV infection. HPV was found by MY09/MY11 PCR and dot-blot genotyping. This clone registers medium-sized by frequency. The sequenced fragment ends 3 residues before the CDR3 boundary, so the rest is inferred from the germline J gene. V dropped 5 bases and J dropped 9 bases, with 8 bases sitting between them. CDR3 size: 11 residues. From germline, CDR1 is MNHEY and CDR2 SVGEGT. Clones were sequenced by immunoSEQ multiplex PCR, and TCRdb holds only the in-frame ones, with some missing. Its table records about 33,000 clones.

The V call is TRBV6-2 or TRBV6-3, the J call TRBJ2-1, with D unresolved. The source is a woman between 18 and 70 years old with a cervical HPV16 infection that either progressed to CIN3+ or cleared (not recorded which). Sequencing was carried out using blood buffy coat. CDR3 sequence reads: CASSPQSEQFF. Incomplete CDR3 DNA: TGTGCCAGCAGTCCCCAATCTGAG.